This passage covers 11 T cell receptor beta chains from one sample sequenced in a study of identical twins. TCRdb itself ran the 5' RACE reads through MiXCR, one entry per CDR3 protein. The table has some 240,000 distinct CDR3 sequences, about 8.5% seen once. These data also formed part of another study, on yellow fever vaccine responses in identical twins.

The material sequenced was CD8+ T cells sorted from blood. These receptors all stem from a woman aged 18-29 years in good health.

The chain links TRBV7-9 to TRBJ2-1; 13 nucleotides align to TRBD2. V lost 5 bases to trimming and J lost 0 bases; unmatched junction nucleotides: 13. CDR3 length: 20 residues. Germline lookup yields CDR1 SEHNR and CDR2 FQNEAQ (reference sequence). This chain's CDR3 is CASSPLLGTSGASSYNEQFF. For the CDR3, the DNA is TGTGCCAGCAGCCCTCTCCTGGGGACTAGCGGGGCGAGCTCCTACAATGAGCAGTTCTTC. The variable domain in full, with the rest retrieved from reference TRBV7-9 and TRBJ2-1, is DTGVSQNPRHKITKRGQNVTFRCDPISEHNRLYWYRQTLGQGPEFLTYFQNEAQLEKSRLLSDRFSAERPKGSFSTLEIQRTEQGDSAMYLCASSPLLGTSGASSYNEQFFGPGTRLTVL.

In this sample, this clonotype turned up many times. The V and J genes are TRBV4-2 and TRBJ2-7; possibly TRBD2 for D (6 bases). Trimming shortened V by 4 bases and J by 3 bases, and 16 bases separated the two germline ends. The CDR3 is 15 amino acids. CDR1 LGHNA and CDR2 YNFKEQ come from the germline V gene. The CDR3 bases are TGTGCCAGCAGCCTAAACCGCGGGACCAACTACGAGCAGTACTTC. It translates to CASSLNRGTNYEQYF.

V is TRBV27 and J is TRBJ1-2; 8 bases fit TRBD1. V was clipped by 5 bases and J by 4 bases; unmatched bases: 6. Germline values: CDR1 MNHEY, CDR2 SMNVEV (reference sequence). This CDR3 contains 14 residues. CDR3 protein: CASSPGGGGYGYTF. The CDR3 coding sequence is TGTGCCAGCAGTCCAGGGGGCGGAGGCTATGGCTACACCTTC.

The V call is TRBV7-2, the J call TRBJ1-5; 7 nucleotides agree with TRBD1. Trimming took 5 bases from V and 5 from J; bases not matched to a gene: 9. CDR1 is SGHTA and CDR2 is FQGNSA in the germline V gene. The CDR3 sequence is 15 residues long. The CDR3 nucleotides read TGTGCCAGCAGCCGGGGGGGGGACAGAGATCAGCCCCAGCATTTT. It translates to CASSRGGDRDQPQHF.

This clonotype has at least ten counts. The DNA of the CDR3 is TGCGCCAGCAGCCAAGAGGGAACAGGGGGCCTTTATGGCTACACCTTC. Its translation is CASSQEGTGGLYGYTF. This chain uses TRBV4-3 with TRBJ1-2; 9 bases agree with TRBD1. With V trimmed by 0 bases and J by 5 bases, 7 bases remained unmatched. The CDR3 totals 16 residues. The germline V gene has CDR1 LGHNA and CDR2 YSLEER.

This clonotype was observed a few times. The chain employs TRBV27 and TRBJ2-5; perhaps TRBD2 as D (5 bases). The ends were cut back, 5 bases at V and 5 bases at J, with 27 bases in the middle. Germline loops: CDR1 MNHEY, CDR2 SMNVEV (reference sequence). CDR3 length: 18 amino acids. The CDR3 protein is CASSPYTDGVTNFETQYF. CDR3 sequence (DNA): TGTGCCAGCAGTCCATATACGGACGGGGTAACTAACTTCGAGACCCAGTACTTC.

About this clonotype itself: This may stem from a read error, because a much larger clone lies one nucleotide away. The chain employs TRBV12-3 or TRBV12-4 and TRBJ2-7, with a possible D match to TRBD1 (5 bases). Trimming stripped 6 bases from V and 3 bases from J, with 12 bases between. The CDR3 spans 13 residues. The CDR3 DNA reads as TGTGCCAGCAGGTGGACAACTAACTACGAGCAGTACTTC. It is translated as CASRWTTNYEQYF.

This clonotype appeared many times. The gene calls are TRBV11-2 and TRBJ2-7; no firm D call. V was shortened by 5 bases and J by 0 bases, with 11 bases between the two germline ends. CDR1 is SGHAT, CDR2 FQNNGV, per germline. The CDR3 loop spans 14 amino acids. The CDR3 is CASSLGPSSYEQYF. In DNA form, the CDR3 reads TGTGCCAGCAGCCTTGGACCGAGCTCCTACGAGCAGTACTTC.

The V call is TRBV19, the J call TRBJ2-1; weak D call: TRBD1 (6 bases). Deletions cut 10 bases from V and 7 bases from J, with 17 bases between. The CDR3 has 13 residues. Per the germline V gene, CDR1 is LNHDA and CDR2 is SQIVND (reference sequence). CDR3 sequence reads: CATSGVSGNEQFF. The CDR3 DNA reads TGTGCCACCTCAGGGGTGTCCGGGAATGAGCAGTTCTTC.

This clonotype was detected many times. V and J are TRBV6-4 and TRBJ2-5; 8 bases line up with TRBD2. Germline V CDR1 and CDR2: MRHNA, SNTAGT. The J segment lost 2 bases and the V segment lost 3 bases, leaving 5 bases of the junction unmatched. The CDR3 is 15 amino acids. DNA for the CDR3: TGTGCCAGCAGTGAATCAAGCGGGGGACAAGAGACCCAGTACTTC. It codes for CASSESSGGQETQYF.

The chain joins TRBV5-1 to TRBJ2-7, with TRBD2 matching 8 bases. The CDR3 extends over 14 amino acids. The trim removed 0 bases at V and 5 bases at J, leaving 4 bases unmatched. Germline V gene sequence: CDR1 SGHRS, CDR2 YFSETQ. In nucleotides, the CDR3 is TGCGCCAGCAGCTTGGGGGCAGCGGGGGACGAGCAGTACTTC. Protein product: CASSLGAAGDEQYF.